This entry concerns a single T cell receptor (beta chain). Its target is not known. The PCR used 60 Vbeta and 13 Jbeta primers. The method was immunoSEQ multiplex PCR; TCRdb's version includes in-frame clones alone and lacks a portion of them. The data contain some 200,000 clones, roughly 90% of them singletons. These data are taken from a study of cytomegalovirus exposure and HLA in healthy donors. As for the study in general: HLA-typed donors contributed some 87 million unique TCRs, which were held in an early data release.

Findings and caveats of the study: 87-base-pair reads could not separate some V segments, including TRBV6-2 and TRBV6-3. Productive rates of about 90% or about 30% were seen for most TCR beta V segments in an earlier analysis.

Germline V gene data show CDR1 as SGHRS and CDR2 as YFSETQ. The CDR3 has 15 amino acids. J lost 6 bases, V lost 3 bases, and 8 bases had no gene match. The sample comprised PBMCs. The TCR comes from a woman under 30 in good health and CMV-seronegative. V gene TRBV5-1 combines with J gene TRBJ2-3; 9 bases align to TRBD2. The CDR3 nucleotides read TGCGCCAGCAGCTGGACTAGCGATGTAACGGATACGCAGTATTTT. Its translation is CASSWTSDVTDTQYF. Filled out from reference TRBV5-1 and TRBJ2-3, the complete variable domain reads KAGVTQTPRYLIKTRGQQVTLSCSPISGHRSVSWYQQTPGQGLQFLFEYFSETQRNKGNFPGRFSGRQFSNSRSEMNVSTLELGDSALYLCASSWTSDVTDTQYFGPGTRLTVL.